The 5 T cell receptor beta chains listed next were all sequenced from one sample in a study of OX40 agonist ivuxolimab in advanced cancers. Sequencing was performed with immunoSEQ multiplex PCR; in TCRdb, only in-frame clones are kept and a portion is missing. The table includes around 31,000 clones, 65% to 90% detected once. Material: CD4+ or CD8+ T cells sorted from blood, obtained in a trial of the OX40 agonist ivuxolimab. The receptors were sampled from an adult with an advanced solid tumor such as melanoma, head and neck, liver or kidney cancer.

This clone was found a few times. The chain couples TRBV2 to TRBJ2-3, with D perhaps being TRBD1 or TRBD2 (5 bases each). The CDR3 covers 13 residues. The germline gives CDR1 SNHLY, CDR2 FYNNEI. V was shortened by 9 bases and J by 0 bases, with 10 bases between the two germline ends. The CDR3 DNA follows: TGTGCCAGTCTTCGGGACAGCACAGATACGCAGTATTTT. It is translated as CASLRDSTDTQYF. The full variable domain, completed using reference TRBV2 and TRBJ2-3, is EPEVTQTPSHQVTQMGQEVILRCVPISNHLYFYWYRQILGQKVEFLVSFYNNEISEKSEIFDDQFSVERPDGSNFTLKIRSTKLEDSAMYFCASLRDSTDTQYFGPGTRLTVL.

This chain links TRBV11-2 with TRBJ2-7; D remains unclear. Trimming stripped 6 bases from V and 4 bases from J, with 10 bases between. CDR3 length equals 12 residues. Germline CDR1 and CDR2: SGHAT and FQNNGV. The CDR3, as DNA: TGTGCCAGCAGTTCAACTGAGTACGAGCAGTACTTC. Protein sequence: CASSSTEYEQYF.

The chain couples TRBV9 to TRBJ2-5; possibly TRBD2 for D (6 bases). The CDR3 is 15 residues long. The germline CDR1 and CDR2 sequences are SGDLS and YYNGEE. Trimming left V 3 bases short and J 2 bases short, with 14 bases between. The CDR3 nucleotides are TGTGCCAGCAGCGCAACGCTAGCGCTTCAAGAGACCCAGTACTTC. As protein: CASSATLALQETQYF.

The chain carries TRBV10-1 and TRBJ2-3, with 10 bases lining up with TRBD2. The germline V gene encodes CDR1 WNHNN and CDR2 SYGVQD (reference sequence). With V trimmed by 9 bases and J by 4 bases, 4 bases remained unmatched. This CDR3 spans 13 amino acids. CDR3 sequence: CASGTSEADTQYF. The CDR3 bases are TGCGCCAGTGGGACTAGCGAGGCAGATACGCAGTATTTT.

The chain recombines TRBV27 with TRBJ2-3; a weak D match, TRBD1 (6 bases). Germline V gene data show CDR1 as MNHEY and CDR2 as SMNVEV (reference sequence). This CDR3 comprises 16 residues. Trimming shortened V by 3 bases and J by 4 bases, and 17 bases separated the two germline ends. In DNA form, the CDR3 reads TGTGCCAGCAGTTTTTCTACAGGGAAGCTTTCAGATACGCAGTATTTT. Translated: CASSFSTGKLSDTQYF.